This TCR beta chain is drawn from a study of T cells after yellow fever vaccination. Study in general: The study sorted EM, EMRA, CM and Tscm memory subsets by CD3, CD45RA, CCR7 and CD95. Researchers used SMART-Seq v4 Ultra Low Input to prepare fractions that had low cell numbers.

General observations from the study: A weaker but faster secondary response was observed, peaking on day 5 versus 15. A large majority of primary-vaccination clones showed up again after the booster (about 97% CD4, about 87% CD8).

The junction had 0 bases not matched to a gene; V was cut back by 0 bases and J by 7 bases. Germline-derived CDR1 and CDR2 are PRHDT and FYEKMQ (reference sequence). The CDR3 spans 13 residues. This clonotype was detected many times. TCRdb processed the 5' RACE reads anew with MiXCR; each CDR3 protein has one entry. The table has 27,000 or so distinct CDR3 sequences, approximately 4.5% seen once; the top ten hold around 40%. The input for sequencing was PBMCs, either bulk or a sorted T-cell subset (CD4+, CD8+, memory, or dextramer-sorted; not recorded which), taken on the day of the yellow fever booster vaccination. The origin of this receptor is a man younger than 35 who received the YFV17D yellow fever vaccine. V usage is TRBV13 and J usage is TRBJ1-2, with 9 bases aligning to TRBD1. CDR3 sequence: CASSLGTGGGYTF. The CDR3 region has the DNA TGTGCCAGCAGCTTAGGGACAGGGGGTGGCTACACCTTC.